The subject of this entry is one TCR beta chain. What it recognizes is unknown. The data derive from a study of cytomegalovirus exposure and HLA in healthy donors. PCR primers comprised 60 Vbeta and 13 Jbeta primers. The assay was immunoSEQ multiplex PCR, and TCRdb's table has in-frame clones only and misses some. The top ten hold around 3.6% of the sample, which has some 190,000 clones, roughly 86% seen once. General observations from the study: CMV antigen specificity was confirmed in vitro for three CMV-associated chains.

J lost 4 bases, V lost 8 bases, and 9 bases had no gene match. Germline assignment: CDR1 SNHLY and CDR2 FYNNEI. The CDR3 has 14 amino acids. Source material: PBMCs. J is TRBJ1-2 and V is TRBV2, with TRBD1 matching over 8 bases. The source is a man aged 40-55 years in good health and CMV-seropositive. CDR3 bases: TGTGCCAGCGGCGGACAGGGTATGGGCTATGGCTACACCTTC. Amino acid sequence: CASGGQGMGYGYTF.